This T cell receptor (beta chain) was sequenced for a study of CD8 T cells in Susac syndrome. Random hexamers served to reverse transcribe about 0.5 to 1 ug RNA. Each CDR3 protein gets one entry after TCRdb re-called the immunoSEQ multiplex PCR reads with MiXCR. This sample has approximately 270,000 distinct CDR3 sequences, with over 85% found just once. Germline V lookup: CDR1 MGHRA, CDR2 YSYEKL. V was pared by 0 bases and J by 0 bases, with 7 bases of the junction left unmatched. This CDR3 is 19 amino acids long. The specimen was CD4+ T cells from PBMCs. The rearrangement uses TRBV4-1 and TRBJ1-4; 10 bases map to TRBD1. The TCR comes from a human donor with multiple sclerosis. This CDR3 reads CASSQDPTGTGATNEKLFF. CDR3 coding DNA: TGCGCCAGCAGCCAAGACCCTACCGGGACAGGGGCAACTAATGAAAAACTGTTTTTT.